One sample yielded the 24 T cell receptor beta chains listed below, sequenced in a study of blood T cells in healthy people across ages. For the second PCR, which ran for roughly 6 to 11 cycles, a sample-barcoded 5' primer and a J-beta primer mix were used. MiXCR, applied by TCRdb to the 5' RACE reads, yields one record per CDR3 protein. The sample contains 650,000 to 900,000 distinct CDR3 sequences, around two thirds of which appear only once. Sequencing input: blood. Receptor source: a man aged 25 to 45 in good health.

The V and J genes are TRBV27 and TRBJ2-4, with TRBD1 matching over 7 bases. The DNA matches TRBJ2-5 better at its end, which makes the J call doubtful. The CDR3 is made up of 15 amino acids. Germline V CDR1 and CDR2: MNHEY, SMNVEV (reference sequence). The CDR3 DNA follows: TGTGCCAGCAGTGAGATACAGGGGTACCAAGAGACCCAGTACTTC. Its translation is CASSEIQGYQETQYF.

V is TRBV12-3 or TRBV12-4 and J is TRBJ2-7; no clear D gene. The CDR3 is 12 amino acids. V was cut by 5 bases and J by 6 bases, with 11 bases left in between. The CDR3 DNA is TGTGCCAGCAGTCAGAACCGGCGCGAGCAGTACTTC. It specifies CASSQNRREQYF.

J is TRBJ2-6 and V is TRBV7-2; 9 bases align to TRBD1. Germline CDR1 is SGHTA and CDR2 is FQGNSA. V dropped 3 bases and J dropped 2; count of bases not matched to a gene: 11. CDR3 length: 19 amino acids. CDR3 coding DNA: TGTGCCAGCAGCTTGTACCCGGGACAGGGTATCCCTGGGGCCAACGTCCTGACTTTC. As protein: CASSLYPGQGIPGANVLTF.

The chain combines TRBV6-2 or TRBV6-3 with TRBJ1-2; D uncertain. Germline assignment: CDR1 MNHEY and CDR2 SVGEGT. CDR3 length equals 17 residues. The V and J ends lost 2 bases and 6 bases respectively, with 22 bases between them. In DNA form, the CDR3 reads TGTGCCAGCAGTTACGGGGAGCGGGTCGACTGGGAGGATGGCTACACCTTC. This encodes CASSYGERVDWEDGYTF.

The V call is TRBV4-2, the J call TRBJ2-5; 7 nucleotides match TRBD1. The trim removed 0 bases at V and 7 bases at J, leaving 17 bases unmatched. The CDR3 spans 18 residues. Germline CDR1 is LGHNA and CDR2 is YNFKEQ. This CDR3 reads CASSQDLRQGKARGTQYF. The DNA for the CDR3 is TGTGCCAGCAGCCAAGATTTGAGACAGGGAAAGGCCCGTGGGACCCAGTACTTC.

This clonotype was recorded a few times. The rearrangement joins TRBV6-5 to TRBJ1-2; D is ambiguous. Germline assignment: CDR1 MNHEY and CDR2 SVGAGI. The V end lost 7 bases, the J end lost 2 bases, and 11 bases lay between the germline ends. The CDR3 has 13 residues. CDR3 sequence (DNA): TGTGCCAGCACCCCCGACTACAACTATGGCTACACCTTC. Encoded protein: CASTPDYNYGYTF.

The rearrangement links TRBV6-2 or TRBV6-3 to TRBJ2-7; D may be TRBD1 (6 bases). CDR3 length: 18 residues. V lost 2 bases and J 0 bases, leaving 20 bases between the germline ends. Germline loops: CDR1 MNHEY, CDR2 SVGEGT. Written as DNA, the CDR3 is TGTGCCAGCAGTTACGGTCCCTCGGGACAACTAATCTCCTACGAGCAGTACTTC. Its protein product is CASSYGPSGQLISYEQYF.

CDR3 coding DNA: TGCGCCAGCAGCCAGCAAGGGGGGCACCTCGATAACGAGCAGTACTTC. Encoded protein: CASSQQGGHLDNEQYF. V and J are TRBV4-3 and TRBJ2-5; the D call may be TRBD1 or TRBD2 (6 bases each). The DNA end is more similar to TRBJ2-7, so the J call may be wrong. CDR1 and CDR2 from the germline V gene are LGHNA and YSLEER. The CDR3 sequence is 16 residues long.

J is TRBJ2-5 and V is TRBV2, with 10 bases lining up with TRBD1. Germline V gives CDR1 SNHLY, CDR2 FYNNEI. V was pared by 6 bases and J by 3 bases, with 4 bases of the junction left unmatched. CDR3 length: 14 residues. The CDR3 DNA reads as TGTGCCAGCAGCCAGGGGACAGGGGAAGAGACCCAGTACTTC. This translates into CASSQGTGEETQYF.

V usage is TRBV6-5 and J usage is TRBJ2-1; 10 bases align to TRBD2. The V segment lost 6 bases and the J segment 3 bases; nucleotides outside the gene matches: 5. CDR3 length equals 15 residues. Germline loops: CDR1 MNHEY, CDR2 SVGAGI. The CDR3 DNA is TGTGCCAGCAGAATACTAGCGGGGATCTACAATGAGCAGTTCTTC. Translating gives CASRILAGIYNEQFF.

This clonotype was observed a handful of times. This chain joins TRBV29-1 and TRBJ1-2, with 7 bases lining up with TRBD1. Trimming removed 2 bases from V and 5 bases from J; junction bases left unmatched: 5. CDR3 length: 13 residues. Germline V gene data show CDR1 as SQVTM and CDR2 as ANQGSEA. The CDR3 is CSVEYRGRYGYTF. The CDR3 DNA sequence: TGCAGCGTTGAATACAGGGGTCGGTATGGCTACACCTTC.

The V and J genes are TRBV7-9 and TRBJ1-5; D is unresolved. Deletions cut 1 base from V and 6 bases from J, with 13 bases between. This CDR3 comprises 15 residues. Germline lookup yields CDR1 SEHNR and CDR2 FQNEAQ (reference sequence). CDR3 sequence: CASSLGAGGGQPQHF. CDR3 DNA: TGTGCCAGCAGCTTAGGGGCGGGTGGCGGTCAGCCCCAGCATTTT.

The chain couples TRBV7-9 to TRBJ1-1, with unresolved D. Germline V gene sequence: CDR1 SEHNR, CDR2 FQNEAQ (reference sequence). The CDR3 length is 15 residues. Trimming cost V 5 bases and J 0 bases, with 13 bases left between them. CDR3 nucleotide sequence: TGTGCCAGCAGCCCCAAGGAGAGGTTGAACACTGAAGCTTTCTTT. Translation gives CASSPKERLNTEAFF.

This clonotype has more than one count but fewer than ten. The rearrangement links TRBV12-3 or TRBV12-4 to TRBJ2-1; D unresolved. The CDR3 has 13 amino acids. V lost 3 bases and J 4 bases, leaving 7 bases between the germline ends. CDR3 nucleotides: TGTGCCAGCAGTTTGACCGCTTACAATGAGCAGTTCTTC. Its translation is CASSLTAYNEQFF.

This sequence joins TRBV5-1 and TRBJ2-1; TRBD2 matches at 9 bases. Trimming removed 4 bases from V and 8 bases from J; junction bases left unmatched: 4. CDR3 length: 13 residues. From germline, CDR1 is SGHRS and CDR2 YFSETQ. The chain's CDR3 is CASSVGLADEQFF. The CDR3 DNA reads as TGCGCCAGCAGCGTGGGACTAGCAGATGAGCAGTTCTTC.

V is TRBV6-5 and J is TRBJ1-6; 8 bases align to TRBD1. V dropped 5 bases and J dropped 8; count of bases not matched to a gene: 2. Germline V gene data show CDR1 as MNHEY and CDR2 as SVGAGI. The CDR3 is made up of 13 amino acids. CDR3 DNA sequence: TGTGCCAGCAGTCAGGGACAGGATTCACCCCTCCACTTT. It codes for CASSQGQDSPLHF.

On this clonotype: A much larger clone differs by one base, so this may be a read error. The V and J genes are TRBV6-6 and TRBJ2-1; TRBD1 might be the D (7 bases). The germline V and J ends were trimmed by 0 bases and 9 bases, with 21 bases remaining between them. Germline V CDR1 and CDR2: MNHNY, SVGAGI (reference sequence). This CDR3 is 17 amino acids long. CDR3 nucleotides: TGTGCCAGCAGTTACTCGGGAAGCAGGGGGGCCGAACTTGAGCAGTTCTTC. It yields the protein CASSYSGSRGAELEQFF.

As DNA, the CDR3 is TGTGCCAGCAGCCAACCCTCGGACAGGGACTCCTACGAGCAGTACTTC. This encodes CASSQPSDRDSYEQYF. The chain links TRBV7-2 to TRBJ2-7, with TRBD1 identical over 8 bases. Germline CDR1 is SGHTA and CDR2 is FQGNSA. V gave up 5 bases and J gave up 0 bases; unmatched junction bases: 9. The CDR3 is 16 residues long.

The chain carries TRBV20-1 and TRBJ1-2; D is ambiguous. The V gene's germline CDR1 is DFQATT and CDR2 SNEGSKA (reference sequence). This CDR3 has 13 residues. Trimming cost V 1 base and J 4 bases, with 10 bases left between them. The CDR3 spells CSARGILSYGYTF. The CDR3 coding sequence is TGCAGTGCTAGAGGGATTCTGAGCTATGGCTACACCTTC.

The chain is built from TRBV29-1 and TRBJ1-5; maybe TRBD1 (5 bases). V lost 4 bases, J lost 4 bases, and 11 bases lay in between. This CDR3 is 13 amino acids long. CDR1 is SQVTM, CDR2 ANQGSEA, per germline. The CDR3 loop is CSVVGASNQPQHF. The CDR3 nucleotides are TGCAGCGTTGTCGGGGCCTCAAATCAGCCCCAGCATTTT.

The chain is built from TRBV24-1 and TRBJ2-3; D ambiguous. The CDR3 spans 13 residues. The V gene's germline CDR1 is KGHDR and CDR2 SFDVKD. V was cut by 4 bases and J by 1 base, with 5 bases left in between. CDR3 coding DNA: TGTGCCACCAGTGACCCTGGCACAGATACGCAGTATTTT. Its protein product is CATSDPGTDTQYF.

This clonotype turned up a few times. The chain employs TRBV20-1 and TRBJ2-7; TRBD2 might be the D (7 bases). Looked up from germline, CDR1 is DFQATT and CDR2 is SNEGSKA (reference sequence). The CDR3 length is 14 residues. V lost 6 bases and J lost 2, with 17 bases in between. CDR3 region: CSAIPGGGAYEQYF. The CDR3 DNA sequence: TGCAGTGCGATCCCAGGCGGGGGCGCCTACGAGCAGTACTTC.

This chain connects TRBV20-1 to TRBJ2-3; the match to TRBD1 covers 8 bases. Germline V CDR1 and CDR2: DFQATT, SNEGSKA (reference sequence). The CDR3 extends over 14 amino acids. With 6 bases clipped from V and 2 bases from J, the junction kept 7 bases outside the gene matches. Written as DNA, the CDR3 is TGCAGTGCAAACAGGGGGGACCCCACAGATACGCAGTATTTT. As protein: CSANRGDPTDTQYF.

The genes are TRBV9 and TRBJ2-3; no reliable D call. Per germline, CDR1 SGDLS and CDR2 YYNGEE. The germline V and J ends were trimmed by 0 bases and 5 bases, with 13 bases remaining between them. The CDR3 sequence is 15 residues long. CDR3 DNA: TGTGCCAGCAGCGTAGTGCCCGGTGTGGGAGATACGCAGTATTTT. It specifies CASSVVPGVGDTQYF.